This TCR beta chain was documented in a study of OX40 agonist ivuxolimab in advanced cancers. The table came from immunoSEQ multiplex PCR; TCRdb's copy has only in-frame clones and leaves some out. The data contain around 67,000 clones, 90% to 95% of them seen just once; the ten biggest clones take up 2.2%. There are 14 residues in the CDR3. The germline CDR1 and CDR2 sequences are SGHRS and YFSETQ. Trimming left V 4 bases short and J 7 bases short, with 15 bases between. This chain connects TRBV5-1 to TRBJ2-1, with a weak D call TRBD2 (5 bases). This receptor was taken from an adult with an advanced solid tumor such as melanoma, head and neck, liver or kidney cancer. The sample here was CD4+ or CD8+ T cells sorted from blood, taken in a trial of the OX40 agonist ivuxolimab. This chain's CDR3 is CASSVSGIRNEQFF. The DNA of the CDR3 is TGCGCCAGCAGCGTCAGCGGTATACGGAATGAGCAGTTCTTC.